The 25 T cell receptor beta chains presented below share a single source sample, sequenced in a study of blood T cells in healthy people across ages. Then a second PCR, running roughly 7 to 12 cycles, was carried out with a sample-barcoded 5' primer and a J-beta primer mix. TCRdb used MiXCR to reprocess the 5' RACE reads, holding one entry per CDR3 protein. There are 1.5 million to 2 million distinct CDR3 sequences in the sample; 39% occur only once, and roughly 24% lies in the top ten. Sample: blood. The receptors stem from a human donor in good health.

The CDR3 coding sequence is TGTGCCAGCAGTCCTGAGGGGGGAAATCAGCCCCAGCATTTT. Encoded protein: CASSPEGGNQPQHF. The rearrangement uses TRBV6-2 or TRBV6-3 and TRBJ1-5; perhaps TRBD1 as D (6 bases). V was shortened by 5 bases and J by 4 bases, with 12 bases between the two germline ends. Germline V gene lookup returns CDR1 MNHEY and CDR2 SVGEGT. The CDR3 covers 14 residues.

Only a few counts were recorded for this clonotype. V is TRBV6-2 or TRBV6-3 and J is TRBJ1-1; 11 nucleotides line up with TRBD1. CDR1 and CDR2 (germline): MNHEY, SVGEGT. The CDR3 has 14 amino acids. V shed 5 bases, J shed 1 base, and the junction held 0 bases outside the gene matches. CDR3 sequence: CASSGQGANTEAFF. In DNA, the CDR3 is TGTGCCAGCAGTGGACAGGGGGCGAACACTGAAGCTTTCTTT.

CDR3 nucleotides: TGTGCCAGCAGCTTAGGTTTCGGGCGGGGGGTTCAAGAGACCCAGTACTTC. Protein: CASSLGFGRGVQETQYF. The chain uses TRBV11-2 and TRBJ2-5; 8 nucleotides line up with TRBD2. V lost 1 base and J lost 2; bases outside the gene matches: 9. The CDR3 consists of 17 residues. Germline CDR1 is SGHAT and CDR2 is FQNNGV. Full variable domain (outside the CDR3, taken from reference TRBV11-2 and TRBJ2-5): EAGVAQSPRYKIIEKRQSVAFWCNPISGHATLYWYQQILGQGPKLLIQFQNNGVVDDSQLPKDRFSAERLKGVDSTLKIQPAKLEDSAVYLCASSLGFGRGVQETQYFGPGTRLLVL.

This clonotype was observed many times. CDR3 in amino acids: CASSRDSLAKNIQYF. The CDR3 bases are TGTGCCAGCAGCCGCGACAGTTTAGCCAAAAACATTCAGTACTTC. The V call is TRBV12-3 or TRBV12-4, the J call TRBJ2-4; TRBD1 is a possible D gene (5 bases). The germline V and J ends were trimmed by 6 bases and 0 bases, with 12 bases remaining between them. The CDR3 length is 15 residues.

The rearrangement joins TRBV7-2 to TRBJ2-1; the match to TRBD2 covers 10 bases. Near its end, the DNA agrees better with TRBJ2-7, so the J call may be wrong. This CDR3 has 18 residues. Germline loops: CDR1 SGHTA, CDR2 FQGNSA. CDR3 loop: CASSLVAGGATAYNEQYF. The CDR3 DNA reads TGTGCCAGCAGCTTAGTAGCGGGGGGCGCAACCGCGTACAATGAGCAGTACTTC.

This clonotype has only a few counts. The J gene is TRBJ1-1, the V gene TRBV29-1; D might be TRBD1 (5 bases). This CDR3 has 13 amino acids. The V end was cut by 0 bases, the J end by 4 bases, with 9 bases between. The germline gives CDR1 SQVTM, CDR2 ANQGSEA. The CDR3 loop reads CSVEDSGRTEAFF. For the CDR3, the DNA is TGCAGCGTTGAAGATTCAGGGCGCACTGAAGCTTTCTTT. The complete variable domain, with remaining parts taken from reference TRBV29-1 and TRBJ1-1, reads SAVISQKPSRDICQRGTSLTIQCQVDSQVTMMFWYRQQPGQSLTLIATANQGSEATYESGFVIDKFPISRPNLTFSTLTVSNMSPEDSSIYLCSVEDSGRTEAFFGQGTRLTVV.

This rearrangement joins TRBV20-1 to TRBJ1-4; D ambiguous. V was pared by 3 bases and J by 3 bases, with 20 bases between. Looked up from germline, CDR1 is DFQATT and CDR2 is SNEGSKA (reference sequence). CDR3 length: 17 amino acids. The CDR3 loop reads CSASGIGRTESNEKLFF. The CDR3, as DNA: TGCAGTGCTAGTGGGATAGGCAGGACGGAATCTAATGAAAAACTGTTTTTT.

On this clonotype: Possible read error: a much larger clone is one base away. The chain employs TRBV6-5 and TRBJ2-1; TRBD1 or TRBD2 may be the D gene (5 bases each). Between the trimmed V and J ends, which lost 8 bases and 10 bases, there was a span of 15 bases. Germline CDR1 reads MNHEY; CDR2 reads SVGAGI. This CDR3 has 12 residues. The CDR3 coding sequence is TGTGCCAGCGCAGGGAGCTCCTACGAGCAGTTCTTC. Amino acids: CASAGSSYEQFF.

The chain combines TRBV10-3 with TRBJ1-2, with D uncertain. This CDR3 has 15 amino acids. From germline, CDR1 is ENHRY and CDR2 SYGVKD. V dropped 4 bases and J dropped 8 bases, with 20 bases sitting between them. DNA of the CDR3: TGTGCCATCAGTGGTCAGAGGGCAAGTGGTGTAGGCTACACCTTC. Translating gives CAISGQRASGVGYTF.

In its sample, this clonotype was seen many times. This chain links TRBV29-1 with TRBJ2-7; 9 bases match TRBD1. Germline-derived CDR1 and CDR2 are SQVTM and ANQGSEA. The CDR3 has 15 amino acids. The V gene end was trimmed by 4 bases and the J gene end by 1 base; junction bases not matched to a gene: 8. The CDR3: CSVGAGTGLSYEQYF. The CDR3 coding sequence is TGCAGCGTTGGGGCCGGGACAGGGCTATCCTACGAGCAGTACTTC.

The chain uses TRBV7-6 and TRBJ2-7, with TRBD2 matching 13 bases. The end of the DNA aligns better with TRBJ2-5, so the J call may be wrong. Germline-derived CDR1 and CDR2 are SGHVS and FNYEAQ. This CDR3 has 18 residues. CDR3 in amino acids: CASSTPLTSGGTQETQYF. The CDR3 DNA reads as TGTGCCAGCAGCACTCCCTTGACTAGCGGGGGGACGCAAGAGACCCAGTACTTC.

The chain carries TRBV4-3 and TRBJ2-7, with 8 positions matching TRBD2. Germline CDR1 LGHNA, CDR2 YSLEER. This CDR3 contains 17 residues. The ends lost 0 bases at V and 4 bases at J; junction bases unmatched: 11. CDR3 sequence: CASSQDLGLGMGYEQYF. DNA of the CDR3: TGCGCCAGCAGCCAAGATTTGGGACTAGGGATGGGATACGAGCAGTACTTC.

J is TRBJ2-3 and V is TRBV6-4, with unresolved D. V lost 10 bases to trimming and J lost 2 bases, with 19 bases between them. Germline values: CDR1 MRHNA, CDR2 SNTAGT. The CDR3 runs 15 residues. CDR3 residues: CAMHRFENFTDTQYF. The CDR3 DNA sequence: TGTGCCATGCACCGGTTCGAGAACTTCACAGATACGCAGTATTTT.

The rearrangement uses TRBV11-2 and TRBJ1-1, with a possible D match to TRBD1 (6 bases). V was trimmed by 6 bases and J by 1 base, leaving 21 bases between them. The germline CDR1 and CDR2 sequences are SGHAT and FQNNGV. This CDR3 comprises 17 residues. Here the CDR3 DNA reads TGTGCCAGCAGGTCTAGCTTAAGGGGGACTGAGAACACTGAAGCTTTCTTT. This translates into CASRSSLRGTENTEAFF.

This clonotype was recorded a few times. The genes are TRBV7-2 and TRBJ1-1; a weak D match, TRBD1 (6 bases). V gave up 7 bases and J gave up 6 bases, with 18 bases separating them. CDR1 is SGHTA, CDR2 FQGNSA, per germline. The CDR3 has 14 amino acids. In nucleotides, the CDR3 is TGTGCCAGCACCCCAGGAGGGGGGAGGCCTGAAGCTTTCTTT. As protein: CASTPGGGRPEAFF. Complete variable domain (other parts from reference TRBV7-2 and TRBJ1-1): GAGVSQSPSNKVTEKGKDVELRCDPISGHTALYWYRQSLGQGLEFLIYFQGNSAPDKSGLPSDRFSAERTGGSVSTLTIQRTQQEDSAVYLCASTPGGGRPEAFFGQGTRLTVV.

A few counts support this clonotype. The chain uses TRBV6-6 and TRBJ2-3; TRBD1 or TRBD2 may be the D gene (6 bases each). CDR1 and CDR2 from the germline V gene are MNHNY and SVGAGI (reference sequence). The CDR3 is 16 residues long. V lost 6 bases and J 1 base, leaving 17 bases between the germline ends. The CDR3 is CASSSGRGLRTDTQYF. CDR3 DNA sequence: TGTGCCAGCAGCTCCGGCAGGGGACTTCGCACAGATACGCAGTATTTT.

This clonotype showed up just a few times. V and J are TRBV29-1 and TRBJ2-1; no reliable D call. The V gene's germline CDR1 is SQVTM and CDR2 ANQGSEA. V was trimmed by 3 bases and J by 8 bases, leaving 14 bases between them. There are 13 residues in the CDR3. CDR3 bases: TGCAGCGTTGAGGATAGCATGGTCTATGAGCAGTTCTTC. Its protein is CSVEDSMVYEQFF.

In its sample, this clonotype was seen once. This chain joins TRBV5-1 and TRBJ2-5, with 9 nucleotides matching TRBD2. Unmatched junction bases numbered 6, after V lost 0 bases and J lost 3 bases. CDR1 SGHRS and CDR2 YFSETQ come from the germline V gene. The CDR3 runs to 16 residues. The CDR3 reads CASSLGASGEEETQYF. The CDR3 nucleotides read TGCGCCAGCAGCTTGGGAGCTAGCGGGGAGGAAGAGACCCAGTACTTC.

This clonotype was seen ten or more times. This chain uses TRBV12-3 or TRBV12-4 with TRBJ2-3; weak D call: TRBD2 (6 bases). Deletions cut 2 bases from V and 9 bases from J, with 9 bases between. This CDR3 is built from 12 residues. CDR3 nucleotides: TGTGCCAGCAGTTTACGGGGAGGCACGCAGTATTTT. Its protein is CASSLRGGTQYF.

The V call is TRBV28, the J call TRBJ2-7; the D is unclear. Germline values: CDR1 MDHEN, CDR2 SYDVKM. V lost 5 bases and J 0 bases, leaving 14 bases between the germline ends. This CDR3 spans 15 amino acids. The CDR3 loop is CASSEKDTYSYEQYF. The CDR3 nucleotides are TGTGCCAGCAGTGAAAAAGACACCTACTCCTACGAGCAGTACTTC.

Comments on this clonotype: Relative to the germline gene, one junction end is altered; a read error may explain this. J is TRBJ1-5 and V is TRBV2, with D possibly TRBD1 on 5 matching bases. This CDR3 region has 13 residues. Germline CDR1 SNHLY, CDR2 FYNNEI. CDR3 DNA: TGTGTCAGCAGAGGGGTCTCAAATCAGCCCCAGCATTTT. The encoded protein is CVSRGVSNQPQHF.

The gene calls are TRBV7-2 and TRBJ1-4, with D possibly TRBD1 on 5 matching bases. The CDR3 totals 15 residues. The V gene lost 3 bases and the J gene lost 8 bases, with 16 bases spanning the gap. CDR1 is SGHTA, CDR2 FQGNSA, per germline. In DNA form, the CDR3 reads TGTGCCAGCAGCTTGGGGGACGGGTTGAGGGAAAAACTGTTTTTT. Translation: CASSLGDGLREKLFF.

This chain uses TRBV19 with TRBJ2-5; maybe TRBD2 (5 bases). Deletions cut 5 bases from V and 6 bases from J, with 13 bases between. The CDR3 sequence is 13 residues long. Per germline, CDR1 LNHDA and CDR2 SQIVND (reference sequence). CDR3 sequence: CASSARGSKTQYF. For the CDR3, the DNA is TGTGCCAGTAGTGCCCGGGGTTCCAAGACCCAGTACTTC.

The J gene is TRBJ1-4, the V gene TRBV20-1, with D hard to call. This CDR3 is 12 amino acids long. V lost 0 bases and J 12 bases, leaving 11 bases between the germline ends. Germline V gene lookup returns CDR1 DFQATT and CDR2 SNEGSKA (reference sequence). In DNA form, the CDR3 reads TGCAGTGCTAGAGATACGAAGGGCGAACTGTTTTTT. Protein product: CSARDTKGELFF.

This CDR3 is CASSPPGGYYYGYTF. DNA of the CDR3: TGTGCCAGCAGCCCGCCAGGGGGCTATTACTATGGCTACACCTTC. V usage is TRBV7-2 and J usage is TRBJ1-2, with 8 bases fitting TRBD1. The germline V gene encodes CDR1 SGHTA and CDR2 FQGNSA. Germline trimming cut 5 bases from V and 3 bases from J; bases unmatched to any gene: 8. The CDR3 runs 15 residues.